A single sample is the source of the 8 T cell receptor beta chains below, sequenced in a study of blood T cell repertoires in COVID-19. Clones were sequenced by immunoSEQ multiplex PCR, and TCRdb holds only the in-frame ones, with some missing. The sample records 250,000 to 350,000 clones, about 91% being singletons. The sequenced sample consisted of PBMCs or T cells enriched from blood (not recorded which). All receptors come from a woman between 18 and 30 years old who had recovered from COVID-19.

The gene calls are TRBV6-5 and TRBJ1-2, with D perhaps TRBD1 (6 bases). V dropped 0 bases and J dropped 6 bases, with 14 bases sitting between them. The CDR3 spans 15 residues. Germline-derived CDR1 and CDR2 are MNHEY and SVGAGI. The CDR3 protein is CASSYSPGADDGYTF. CDR3 coding DNA: TGTGCCAGCAGTTACTCGCCAGGGGCCGACGATGGCTACACCTTC.

This chain joins TRBV5-4 and TRBJ2-1; 7 nucleotides match TRBD1. The trim removed 5 bases at V and 7 bases at J, leaving 9 bases unmatched. CDR3 length: 14 amino acids. The germline gives CDR1 SGHNT, CDR2 YYREEE (reference sequence). CDR3 nucleotides: TGTGCCAGCAGTACGGGACAGCCCGAGAATGAGCAGTTCTTC. This encodes CASSTGQPENEQFF.

The sample holds one count of this clone. The rearrangement joins TRBV5-4 to TRBJ1-1; TRBD1 might be the D (6 bases). The CDR3 is 14 residues long. Trimming removed 4 bases at V and 5 bases at J, with 15 bases between. Germline-derived CDR1 and CDR2 are SGHNT and YYREEE (reference sequence). The CDR3 here is CASSPRGVWTEAFF. The DNA of the CDR3 is TGTGCCAGCAGCCCCAGGGGTGTTTGGACTGAAGCTTTCTTT.

The chain combines TRBV12-5 with TRBJ1-2, with D maybe TRBD1 (5 bases). Trimming took off 1 base at V and 2 bases at J, with 8 bases between the two ends. This CDR3 has 14 amino acids. Per germline, CDR1 LGHNT and CDR2 FRNRAP. CDR3 protein: CASGLGTSNYGYTF. The DNA of the CDR3 is TGTGCTAGTGGTTTGGGGACAAGCAACTATGGCTACACCTTC.

This chain links TRBV7-3 with TRBJ2-1; weak D call: TRBD2 (5 bases). This CDR3 has 17 residues. Germline V CDR1 and CDR2: SGHTA, FQGTGA. V lost 2 bases and J 6 bases, leaving 20 bases between the germline ends. CDR3 amino acids: CASSLGPSGPAGNEQFF. CDR3 coding DNA: TGTGCCAGCAGCTTAGGCCCCAGCGGCCCGGCGGGCAATGAGCAGTTCTTC.

The gene calls are TRBV5-1 and TRBJ1-2; D is perhaps TRBD1 (5 bases). This CDR3 spans 14 amino acids. The V gene lost 2 bases and the J gene lost 1 base, with 9 bases spanning the gap. Germline V CDR1 and CDR2: SGHRS, YFSETQ. In DNA form, the CDR3 reads TGCGCCAGCAGCTTTGGGGGACTTAACTATGGCTACACCTTC. It yields the protein CASSFGGLNYGYTF.

The DNA for the CDR3 is TGCACCATACACAGGGGGCAGGCTTTCTTT. Translating gives CTIHRGQAFF. The V gene is TRBV20-1, the J gene TRBJ1-1; 9 nucleotides match TRBD1. Germline V gives CDR1 DFQATT, CDR2 SNEGSKA (reference sequence). This CDR3 is built from 10 residues.

This chain links TRBV7-3 with TRBJ2-3, with TRBD1 matching 9 bases. Germline V gene lookup returns CDR1 SGHTA and CDR2 FQGTGA. The CDR3 extends over 17 amino acids. The J segment lost 4 bases and the V segment lost 2 bases, leaving 10 bases of the junction unmatched. In DNA form, the CDR3 reads TGTGCCAGCAGCTTATATCGGGACAGGGTATCCGCAGATACGCAGTATTTT. Residues: CASSLYRDRVSADTQYF.